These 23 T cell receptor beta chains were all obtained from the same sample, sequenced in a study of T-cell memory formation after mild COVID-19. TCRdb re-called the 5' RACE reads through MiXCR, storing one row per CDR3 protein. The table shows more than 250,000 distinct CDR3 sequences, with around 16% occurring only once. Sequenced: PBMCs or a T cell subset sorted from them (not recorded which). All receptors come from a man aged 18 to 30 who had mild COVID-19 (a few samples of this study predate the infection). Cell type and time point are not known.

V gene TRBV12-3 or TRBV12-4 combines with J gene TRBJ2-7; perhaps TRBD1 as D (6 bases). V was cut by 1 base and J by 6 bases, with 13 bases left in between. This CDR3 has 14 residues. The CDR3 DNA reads TGTGCCAGCAGTTTAGGGCAGGGGAAGGGCGAGCAGTACGTC. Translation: CASSLGQGKGEQYV.

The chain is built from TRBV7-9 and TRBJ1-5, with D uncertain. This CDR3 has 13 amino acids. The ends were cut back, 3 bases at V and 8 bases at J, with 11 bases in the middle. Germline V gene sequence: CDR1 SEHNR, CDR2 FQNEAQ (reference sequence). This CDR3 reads CASSFSRVEPQHF. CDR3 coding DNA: TGTGCCAGCAGCTTTTCCCGAGTAGAGCCCCAGCATTTT. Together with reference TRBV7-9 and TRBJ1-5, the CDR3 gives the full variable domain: DTGVSQNPRHKITKRGQNVTFRCDPISEHNRLYWYRQTLGQGPEFLTYFQNEAQLEKSRLLSDRFSAERPKGSFSTLEIQRTEQGDSAMYLCASSFSRVEPQHFGDGTRLSIL.

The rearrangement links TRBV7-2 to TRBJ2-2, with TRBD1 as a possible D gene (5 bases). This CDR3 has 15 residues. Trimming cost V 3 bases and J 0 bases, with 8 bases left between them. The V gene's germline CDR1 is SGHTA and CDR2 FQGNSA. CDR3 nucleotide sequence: TGTGCCAGCAGCTTTCGACAGCCGAACACCGGGGAGCTGTTTTTT. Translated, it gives CASSFRQPNTGELFF.

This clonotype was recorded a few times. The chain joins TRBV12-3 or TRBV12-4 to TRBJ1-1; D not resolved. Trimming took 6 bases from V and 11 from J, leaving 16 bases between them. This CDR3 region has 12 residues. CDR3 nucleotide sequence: TGTGCCAGCAGCCCCCCGGGGAAGAAGGCTTTCTTT. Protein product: CASSPPGKKAFF.

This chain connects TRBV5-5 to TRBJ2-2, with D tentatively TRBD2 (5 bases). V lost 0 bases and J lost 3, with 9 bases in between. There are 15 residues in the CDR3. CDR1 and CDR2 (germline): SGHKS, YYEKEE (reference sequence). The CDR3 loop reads CASSLVAGYTGELFF. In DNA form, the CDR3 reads TGTGCCAGCAGCTTGGTCGCGGGTTACACCGGGGAGCTGTTTTTT.

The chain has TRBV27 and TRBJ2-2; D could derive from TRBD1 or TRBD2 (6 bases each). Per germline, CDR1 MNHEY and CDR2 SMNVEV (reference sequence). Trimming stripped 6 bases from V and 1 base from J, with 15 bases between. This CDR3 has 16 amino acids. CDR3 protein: CASSPLGGLNTGELFF. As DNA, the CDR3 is TGTGCCAGCAGCCCCTTAGGGGGGCTGAACACCGGGGAGCTGTTTTTT.

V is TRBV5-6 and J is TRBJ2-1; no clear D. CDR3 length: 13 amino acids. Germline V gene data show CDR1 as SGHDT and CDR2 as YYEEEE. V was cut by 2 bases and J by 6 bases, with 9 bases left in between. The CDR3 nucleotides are TGTGCCAGCAGCTTTCTAGTTTCCAATGAGCAGTTCTTC. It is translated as CASSFLVSNEQFF.

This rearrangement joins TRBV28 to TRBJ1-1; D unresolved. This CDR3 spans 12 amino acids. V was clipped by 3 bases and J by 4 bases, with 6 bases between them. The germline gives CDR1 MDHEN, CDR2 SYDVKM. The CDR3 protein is CASSFRPTEAFF. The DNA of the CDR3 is TGTGCCAGCAGTTTTCGGCCCACTGAAGCTTTCTTT.

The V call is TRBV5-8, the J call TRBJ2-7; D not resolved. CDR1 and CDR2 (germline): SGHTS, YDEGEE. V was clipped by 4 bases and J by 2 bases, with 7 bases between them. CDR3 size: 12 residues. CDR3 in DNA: TGTGCCAGCAGCGCCCCGCCCTACGAGCAGTACGTC. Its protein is CASSAPPYEQYV.

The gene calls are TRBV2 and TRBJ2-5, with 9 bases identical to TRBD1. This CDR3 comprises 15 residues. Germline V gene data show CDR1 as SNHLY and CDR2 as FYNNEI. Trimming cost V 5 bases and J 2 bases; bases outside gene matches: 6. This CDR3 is CASSPDRGHQETQYF. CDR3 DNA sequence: TGTGCCAGCAGTCCGGACAGGGGCCATCAAGAGACCCAGTACTTC.

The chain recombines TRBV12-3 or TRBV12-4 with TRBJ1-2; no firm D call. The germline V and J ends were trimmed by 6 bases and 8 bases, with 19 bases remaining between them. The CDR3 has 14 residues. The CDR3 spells CASSHGRVRRGYTF. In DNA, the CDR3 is TGTGCCAGCAGCCACGGGAGGGTCCGACGGGGCTACACCTTC.

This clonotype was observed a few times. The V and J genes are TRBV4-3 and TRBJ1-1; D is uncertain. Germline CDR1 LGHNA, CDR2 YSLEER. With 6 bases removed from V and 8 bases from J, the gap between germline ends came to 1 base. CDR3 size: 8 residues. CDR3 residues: CASREAFF. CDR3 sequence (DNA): TGCGCCAGCAGAGAAGCTTTCTTT.

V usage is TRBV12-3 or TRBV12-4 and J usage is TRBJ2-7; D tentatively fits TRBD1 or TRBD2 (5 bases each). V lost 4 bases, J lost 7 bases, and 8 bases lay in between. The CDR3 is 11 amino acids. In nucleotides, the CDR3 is TGTGCCAGCAGTTGGGGGAATGAGCAGTACTTC. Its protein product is CASSWGNEQYF.

CDR3 coding DNA: TGTGCCAGCAGTGCCAAAGGGGACGGGGCAGATACGCAGTATTTT. This sequence encodes CASSAKGDGADTQYF. The chain links TRBV6-4 to TRBJ2-3; D is tentatively TRBD1 or TRBD2 (5 bases each). The length of the CDR3 is 15 residues. With 4 bases removed from V and 4 bases from J, the gap between germline ends came to 15 bases. The germline gives CDR1 MRHNA, CDR2 SNTAGT.

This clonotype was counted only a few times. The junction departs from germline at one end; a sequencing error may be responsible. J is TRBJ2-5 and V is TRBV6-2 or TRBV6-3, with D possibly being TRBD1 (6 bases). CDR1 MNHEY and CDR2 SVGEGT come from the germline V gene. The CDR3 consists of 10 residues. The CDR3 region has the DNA TGTGCCACCTTGGACAGCAAATTTGACTTC. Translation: CATLDSKFDF.

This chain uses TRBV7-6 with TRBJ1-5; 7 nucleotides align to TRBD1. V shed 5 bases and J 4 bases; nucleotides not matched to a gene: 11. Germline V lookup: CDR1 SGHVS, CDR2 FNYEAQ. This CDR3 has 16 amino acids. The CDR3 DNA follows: TGTGCCAGCAGCAAACCAGACAGGGTGGTGAATCAGCCCCAGCATTTT. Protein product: CASSKPDRVVNQPQHF.

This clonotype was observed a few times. The CDR3 region is CSARLRENTGELFF. In DNA form, the CDR3 reads TGCAGTGCCCGGCTCAGGGAGAACACCGGGGAGCTGTTTTTT. The genes are TRBV20-1 and TRBJ2-2; D possibly corresponds to TRBD1 (5 bases). CDR3 length: 14 amino acids. Between the trimmed V and J ends, which lost 6 bases and 1 base, there was a span of 12 bases. Germline values: CDR1 DFQATT, CDR2 SNEGSKA (reference sequence).

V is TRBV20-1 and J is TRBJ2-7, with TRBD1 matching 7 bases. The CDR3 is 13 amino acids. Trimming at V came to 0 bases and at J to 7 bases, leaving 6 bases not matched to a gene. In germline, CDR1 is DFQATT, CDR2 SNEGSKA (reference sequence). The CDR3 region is CSARDLRTGEQYF. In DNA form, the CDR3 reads TGCAGTGCTAGAGATCTCAGGACAGGAGAGCAGTACTTC.

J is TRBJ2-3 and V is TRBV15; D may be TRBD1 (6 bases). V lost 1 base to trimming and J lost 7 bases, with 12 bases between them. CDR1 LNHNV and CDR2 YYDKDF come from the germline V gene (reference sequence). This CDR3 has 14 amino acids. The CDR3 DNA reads TGTGCCACCAGCAGAGTGGGGGCAGCTAATACGCAGTATTTT. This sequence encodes CATSRVGAANTQYF.

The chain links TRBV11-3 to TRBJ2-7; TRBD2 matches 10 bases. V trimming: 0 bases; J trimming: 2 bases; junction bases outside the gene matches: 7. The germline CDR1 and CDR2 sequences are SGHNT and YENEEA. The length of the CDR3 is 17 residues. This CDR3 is CASSLDTSGTLAYEQYF. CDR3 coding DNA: TGTGCCAGCAGCTTAGATACTAGCGGGACCCTTGCCTACGAGCAGTACTTC.

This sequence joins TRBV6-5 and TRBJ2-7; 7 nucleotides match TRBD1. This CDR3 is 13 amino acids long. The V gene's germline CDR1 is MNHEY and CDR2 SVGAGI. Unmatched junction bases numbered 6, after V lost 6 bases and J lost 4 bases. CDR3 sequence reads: CASSYRGGYEQYF. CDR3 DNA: TGTGCCAGCAGCTACAGGGGCGGGTACGAGCAGTACTTC.

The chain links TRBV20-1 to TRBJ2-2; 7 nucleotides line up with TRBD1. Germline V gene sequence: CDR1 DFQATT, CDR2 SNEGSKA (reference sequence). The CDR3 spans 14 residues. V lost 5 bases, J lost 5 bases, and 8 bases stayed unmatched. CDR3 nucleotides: TGCAGTGCTGGTACCGGGACAGCGACCGGGGAGCTGTTTTTT. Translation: CSAGTGTATGELFF.

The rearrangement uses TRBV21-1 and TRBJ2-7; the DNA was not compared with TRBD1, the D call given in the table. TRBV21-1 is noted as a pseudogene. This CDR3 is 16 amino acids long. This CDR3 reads CASSKGMGTDRYEQYF. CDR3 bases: TGTGCCAGCAGCAAAGGGATGGGGACCGACCGGTACGAGCAGTACTTC.